This TCR beta chain was captured by sequencing in a study of cytomegalovirus exposure and HLA in healthy donors. The germline CDR1 and CDR2 sequences are SEHNR and FQNEAQ (reference sequence). The V end was cut by 5 bases, the J end by 4 bases, with 10 bases between. The CDR3 has 13 amino acids. PCR amplification relied on 60 Vbeta primers (plus 13 Jbeta primers). The data were produced by immunoSEQ multiplex PCR, yet TCRdb's version contains in-frame clones alone and is incomplete. The sample holds about 130,000 clones, 60% to 80% seen once. This sequence originates from a male donor in good health and CMV-seronegative. V is TRBV7-9 and J is TRBJ2-3, with a weak D call TRBD1 (5 bases). The specimen was PBMCs. The CDR3 DNA is TGTGCCAGCAGCGGGATGACAGCAGATACGCAGTATTTT. Translated, it gives CASSGMTADTQYF.